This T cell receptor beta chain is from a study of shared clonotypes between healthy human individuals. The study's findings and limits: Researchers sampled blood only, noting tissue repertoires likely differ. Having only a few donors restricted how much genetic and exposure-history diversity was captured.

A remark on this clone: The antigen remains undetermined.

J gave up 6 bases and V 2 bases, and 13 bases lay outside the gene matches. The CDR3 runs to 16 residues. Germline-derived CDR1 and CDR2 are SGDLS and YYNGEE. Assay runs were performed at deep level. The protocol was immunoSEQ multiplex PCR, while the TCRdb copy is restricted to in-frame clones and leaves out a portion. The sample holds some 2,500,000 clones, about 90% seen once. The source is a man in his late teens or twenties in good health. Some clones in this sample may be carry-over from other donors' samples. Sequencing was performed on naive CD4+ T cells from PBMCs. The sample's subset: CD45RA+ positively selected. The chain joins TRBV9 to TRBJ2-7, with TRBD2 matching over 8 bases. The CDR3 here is CASSVMGGLGISEQYF. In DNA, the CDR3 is TGTGCCAGCAGCGTGATGGGGGGACTAGGTATCAGCGAGCAGTACTTC.